These 14 T cell receptor beta chains came from one sample sequenced in a study of T cell changes during pregnancy in multiple sclerosis. This table comes from immunoSEQ multiplex PCR, and its TCRdb copy is limited to in-frame clones, with some not included. The top ten clones hold approximately 5.1% of a sample with about 40,000 clones, 80% to 90% of them seen once. Sequenced material: peripheral blood, taken in the first trimester of pregnancy. The receptors here all came from a female donor in good health, enrolled as a control in a pregnancy study.

This clone came up once. The chain couples TRBV4-1 to TRBJ1-5; D may be TRBD1 (5 bases). The CDR3 is 20 residues long. The germline gives CDR1 MGHRA, CDR2 YSYEKL. Trimming stripped 0 bases from V and 7 bases from J, with 28 bases between. The CDR3 DNA is TGCGCCAGCAGCCAAGAGTTGGGGAAGCGGGACGGGCTTTTTTTCCAGCCCCAGCATTTT. Amino acid sequence: CASSQELGKRDGLFFQPQHF.

This sequence joins TRBV28 and TRBJ2-3; 7 nucleotides line up with TRBD2. J lost 3 bases, V lost 1 base, and 4 bases had no gene match. The CDR3 contains 15 residues. CDR1 MDHEN and CDR2 SYDVKM come from the germline V gene. The CDR3 spells CASSLSRERTDTQYF. CDR3 DNA sequence: TGTGCCAGCAGTTTATCGCGGGAGCGAACAGATACGCAGTATTTT.

The rearrangement uses TRBV28 and TRBJ2-1; 7 bases line up with TRBD2. V lost 5 bases, J lost 9 bases, and 16 bases stayed unmatched. This CDR3 spans 16 amino acids. CDR1 MDHEN and CDR2 SYDVKM come from the germline V gene. The CDR3 sequence is CASSRTRGQGRSEQFF. The CDR3 bases are TGTGCCAGCAGTAGGACTAGAGGGCAAGGAAGGAGTGAGCAGTTCTTC.

The V call is TRBV10-1, the J call TRBJ2-3; 8 bases are shared with TRBD1. The CDR3 extends over 14 amino acids. J gave up 5 bases and V 6 bases, and 7 bases lay outside the gene matches. Germline loops: CDR1 WNHNN, CDR2 SYGVQD (reference sequence). CDR3 bases: TGCGCCAGCAGCCCCGGGACAGGAGGAGATACGCAGTATTTT. Translating gives CASSPGTGGDTQYF.

The chain recombines TRBV6-5 with TRBJ1-5; D remains ambiguous. Germline CDR1 MNHEY, CDR2 SVGAGI. CDR3 length: 14 amino acids. With 5 bases removed from V and 0 bases from J, the gap between germline ends came to 8 bases. This chain's CDR3 is CASSEIDSNQPQHF. CDR3 sequence (DNA): TGTGCCAGCAGTGAGATCGATAGCAATCAGCCCCAGCATTTT.

In DNA form, the CDR3 reads TGTGCCAGCAGCTTAATGGCGGGCATGGGATCACCCCTCCACTTT. It encodes CASSLMAGMGSPLHF. This sequence joins TRBV7-2 and TRBJ1-6; D gene unclear. Germline V gene sequence: CDR1 SGHTA, CDR2 FQGNSA. V lost 2 bases, J lost 10 bases, and 15 bases lay in between. The CDR3 contains 15 residues.

The chain carries TRBV4-1 and TRBJ2-3; D is unresolved. V lost 1 base, J lost 0 bases, and 11 bases lay in between. The length of the CDR3 is 16 residues. CDR1 and CDR2 (germline): MGHRA, YSYEKL. This chain's CDR3 is CASSQVNLVSTDTQYF. The CDR3 bases are TGCGCCAGCAGCCAAGTTAACCTAGTAAGCACAGATACGCAGTATTTT.

CDR3 amino acids: CASSPLPSGSWDTQYF. The CDR3 bases are TGTGCCAGCAGCCCGCTCCCAAGCGGGAGTTGGGATACGCAGTATTTT. The rearrangement links TRBV5-4 to TRBJ2-3; 8 bases line up with TRBD2. CDR1 is SGHNT and CDR2 is YYREEE in the germline V gene (reference sequence). CDR3 size: 16 residues. The junction had 13 bases not matched to a gene; V was cut back by 4 bases and J by 6 bases.

The CDR3 protein is CASSPGQGNSPLHF. The CDR3 coding sequence is TGTGCCAGCAGTCCGGGACAGGGGAATTCACCCCTCCACTTT. This chain links TRBV6-1 with TRBJ1-6; the match to TRBD1 covers 10 bases. The CDR3 extends over 14 amino acids. CDR1 is MNHNS and CDR2 is SASEGT in the germline V gene. The junction had 2 bases not matched to a gene; V was cut back by 5 bases and J by 7 bases.

This chain connects TRBV7-2 to TRBJ2-3, with TRBD2 matching 7 bases. Germline V gene data show CDR1 as SGHTA and CDR2 as FQGNSA. V was pared by 5 bases and J by 6 bases, with 8 bases of the junction left unmatched. The CDR3 spans 14 residues. The DNA for the CDR3 is TGTGCCAGCAGCAGCGGGGTCTCTGCGGATACGCAGTATTTT. This sequence encodes CASSSGVSADTQYF.

This chain uses TRBV28 with TRBJ2-3; TRBD2 agrees at 13 bases. The CDR3 is 16 residues long. The V segment lost 5 bases and the J segment 4 bases; nucleotides outside the gene matches: 6. Germline lookup yields CDR1 MDHEN and CDR2 SYDVKM. CDR3 in amino acids: CASSLLTSGRADTQYF. For the CDR3, the DNA is TGTGCCAGCAGTCTTCTCACTAGCGGGAGGGCAGATACGCAGTATTTT.

The rearrangement links TRBV18 to TRBJ2-5; perhaps TRBD1 as D (5 bases). V shed 1 base and J shed 2 bases, with 5 bases lying between them. This CDR3 has 13 amino acids. The germline CDR1 and CDR2 sequences are KGHSH and LQKENI. CDR3 protein: CASSPRQQETQYF. DNA of the CDR3: TGTGCCAGCTCACCACGACAGCAAGAGACCCAGTACTTC.

The chain employs TRBV10-2 and TRBJ1-5; 10 bases align to TRBD1. The CDR3 has 17 residues. Germline V gene sequence: CDR1 WSHSY, CDR2 SAAADI. V dropped 4 bases and J dropped 3; count of bases not matched to a gene: 9. CDR3 bases: TGCGCCAGCAGTGTAGGACAGGGGGGTGCGGACAATCAGCCCCAGCATTTT. Protein sequence: CASSVGQGGADNQPQHF.

In DNA, the CDR3 is TGTGCCAGCAGCTCTTCCGGGACATACTACGAGCAGTACTTC. Translated: CASSSSGTYYEQYF. V is TRBV13 and J is TRBJ2-7; D may be TRBD1 (6 bases). Deletions cut 4 bases from V and 3 bases from J, with 13 bases between. This CDR3 spans 14 amino acids. Germline V gene sequence: CDR1 PRHDT, CDR2 FYEKMQ (reference sequence).